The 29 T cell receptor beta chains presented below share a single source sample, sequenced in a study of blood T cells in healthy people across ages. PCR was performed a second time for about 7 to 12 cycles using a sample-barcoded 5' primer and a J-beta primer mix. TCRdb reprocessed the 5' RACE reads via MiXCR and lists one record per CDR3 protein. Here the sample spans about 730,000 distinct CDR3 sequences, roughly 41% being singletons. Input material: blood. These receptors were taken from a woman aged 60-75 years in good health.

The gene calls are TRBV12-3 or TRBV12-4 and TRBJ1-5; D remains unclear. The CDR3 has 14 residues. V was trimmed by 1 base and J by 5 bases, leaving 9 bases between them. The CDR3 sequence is CASSLGLPDQPQHF. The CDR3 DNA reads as TGTGCCAGCAGTTTAGGGCTTCCCGATCAGCCCCAGCATTTT.

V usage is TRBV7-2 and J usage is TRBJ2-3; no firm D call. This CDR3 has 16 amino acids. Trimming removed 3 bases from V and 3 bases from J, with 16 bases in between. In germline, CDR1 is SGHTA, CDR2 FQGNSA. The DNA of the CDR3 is TGTGCCAGCAGCTTTACCACGGACCTGAGTACAGATACGCAGTATTTT. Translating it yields CASSFTTDLSTDTQYF.

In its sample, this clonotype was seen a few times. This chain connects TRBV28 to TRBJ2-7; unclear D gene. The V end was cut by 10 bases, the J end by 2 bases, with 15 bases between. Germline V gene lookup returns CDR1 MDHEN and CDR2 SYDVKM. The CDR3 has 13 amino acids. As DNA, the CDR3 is TGTGCCACCACCTTGGGCGGAGCCTACGAGCAGTACTTC. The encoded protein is CATTLGGAYEQYF.

CDR3 nucleotides: TGCAGCGTTGAAGAGGGACAGTTAGCCAAAAACATTCAGTACTTC. Amino acid sequence: CSVEEGQLAKNIQYF. The chain links TRBV29-1 to TRBJ2-4, with 7 nucleotides matching TRBD1. Germline CDR1 reads SQVTM; CDR2 reads ANQGSEA. V was clipped by 0 bases and J by 0 bases; unmatched bases: 2. CDR3 length: 15 residues.

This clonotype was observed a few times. For the CDR3, the DNA is TGTGCCAGCAGCTTAGTAGATCAGCCCCAGCATTTT. This sequence encodes CASSLVDQPQHF. The J gene is TRBJ1-5, the V gene TRBV7-8; D remains ambiguous. V was pared by 1 base and J by 5 bases, with 3 bases between. Germline CDR1 is SGHVS and CDR2 is FQNEAQ. The CDR3 runs 12 residues.

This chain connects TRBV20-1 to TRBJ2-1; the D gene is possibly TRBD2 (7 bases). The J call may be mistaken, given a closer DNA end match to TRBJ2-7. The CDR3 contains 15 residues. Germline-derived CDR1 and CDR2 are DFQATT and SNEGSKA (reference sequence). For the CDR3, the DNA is TGCAGTGCTAGAGAGACCGGGGGGCCCTACAATGAGCAGTACTTC. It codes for CSARETGGPYNEQYF.

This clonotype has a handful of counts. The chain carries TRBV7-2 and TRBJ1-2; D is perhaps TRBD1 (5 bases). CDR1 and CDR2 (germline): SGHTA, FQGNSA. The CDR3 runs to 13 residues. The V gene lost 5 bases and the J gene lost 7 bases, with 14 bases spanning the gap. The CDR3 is CASSVGWTTGYTF. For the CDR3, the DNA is TGTGCCAGCAGCGTAGGATGGACAACTGGCTACACCTTC.

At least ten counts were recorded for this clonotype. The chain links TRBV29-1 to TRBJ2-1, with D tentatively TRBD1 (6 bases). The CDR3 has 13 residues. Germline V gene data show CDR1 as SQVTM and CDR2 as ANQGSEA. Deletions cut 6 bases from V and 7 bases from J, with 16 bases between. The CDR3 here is CSVAHTGMNEQFF. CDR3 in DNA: TGCAGCGTCGCCCATACAGGGATGAATGAGCAGTTCTTC.

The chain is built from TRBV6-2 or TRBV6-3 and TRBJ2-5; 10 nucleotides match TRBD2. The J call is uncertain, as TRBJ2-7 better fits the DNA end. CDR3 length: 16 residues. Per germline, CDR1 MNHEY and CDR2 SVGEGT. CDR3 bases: TGTGCCAGCAGTCCCATCCAGGCTAGCGGGAGAAGCGAGCAGTACTTC. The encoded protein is CASSPIQASGRSEQYF.

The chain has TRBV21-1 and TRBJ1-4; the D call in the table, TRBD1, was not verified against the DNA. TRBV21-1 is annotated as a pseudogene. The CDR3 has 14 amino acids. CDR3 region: CASRRQVLSEKLFF. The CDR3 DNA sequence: TGTGCCAGCAGGAGACAGGTGTTAAGTGAAAAACTGTTTTTT.

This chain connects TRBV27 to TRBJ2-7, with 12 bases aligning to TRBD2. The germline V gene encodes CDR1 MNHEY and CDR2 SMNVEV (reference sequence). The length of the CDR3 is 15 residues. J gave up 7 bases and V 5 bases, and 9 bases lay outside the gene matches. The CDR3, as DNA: TGTGCCAGCAGTCCCCTAGCGGGAGGGAGGGATGAGCAGTACTTC. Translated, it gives CASSPLAGGRDEQYF.

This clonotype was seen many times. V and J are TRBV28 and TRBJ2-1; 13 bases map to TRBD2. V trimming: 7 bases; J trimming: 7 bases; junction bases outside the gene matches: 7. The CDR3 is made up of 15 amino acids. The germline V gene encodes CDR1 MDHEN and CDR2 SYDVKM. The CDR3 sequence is CASIPTSGRTNEQFF. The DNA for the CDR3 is TGTGCCAGCATTCCGACTAGCGGGAGGACGAATGAGCAGTTCTTC.

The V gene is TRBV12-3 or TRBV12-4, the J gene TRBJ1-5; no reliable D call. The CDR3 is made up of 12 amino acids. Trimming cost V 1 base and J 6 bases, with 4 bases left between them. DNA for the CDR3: TGTGCCAGCAGTTTAGATTGTCAGCCCCAGCATTTT. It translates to CASSLDCQPQHF.

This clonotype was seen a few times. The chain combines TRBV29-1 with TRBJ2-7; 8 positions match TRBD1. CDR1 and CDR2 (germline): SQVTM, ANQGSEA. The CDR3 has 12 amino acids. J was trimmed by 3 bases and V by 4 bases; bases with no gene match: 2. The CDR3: CSVGRGLYEQYF. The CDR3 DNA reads TGCAGCGTTGGCAGGGGGCTCTACGAGCAGTACTTC.

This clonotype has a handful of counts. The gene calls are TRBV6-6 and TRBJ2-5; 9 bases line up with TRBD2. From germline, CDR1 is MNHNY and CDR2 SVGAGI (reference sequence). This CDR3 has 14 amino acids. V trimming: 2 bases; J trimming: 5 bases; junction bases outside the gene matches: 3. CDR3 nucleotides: TGTGCCAGCAGTTACCTAGCGGGACTTGAGACCCAGTACTTC. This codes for CASSYLAGLETQYF.

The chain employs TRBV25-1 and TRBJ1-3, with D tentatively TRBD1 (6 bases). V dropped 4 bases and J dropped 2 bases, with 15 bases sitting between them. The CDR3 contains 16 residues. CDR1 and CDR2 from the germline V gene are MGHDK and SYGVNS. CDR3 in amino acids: CASSAPYRAAGNTIYF. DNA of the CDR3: TGTGCCAGCAGTGCCCCGTACAGGGCCGCTGGAAACACCATATATTTT.

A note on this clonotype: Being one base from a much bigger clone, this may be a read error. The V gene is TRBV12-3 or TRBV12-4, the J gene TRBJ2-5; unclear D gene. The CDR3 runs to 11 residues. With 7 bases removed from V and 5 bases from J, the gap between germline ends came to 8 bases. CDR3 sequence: CASTGWETQYF. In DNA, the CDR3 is TGTGCCAGCACCGGGTGGGAGACCCAGTACTTC.

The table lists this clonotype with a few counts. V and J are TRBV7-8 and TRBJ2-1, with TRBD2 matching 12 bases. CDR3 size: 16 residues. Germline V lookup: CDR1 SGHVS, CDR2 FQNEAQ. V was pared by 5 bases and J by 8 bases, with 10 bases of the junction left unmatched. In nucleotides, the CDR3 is TGTGCCAGCAGCGCTCGGACTAGCGGGATCGGGGATGAGCAGTTCTTC. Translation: CASSARTSGIGDEQFF. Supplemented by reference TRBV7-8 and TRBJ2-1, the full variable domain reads GAGVSQSPRYKVAKRGQDVALRCDPISGHVSLFWYQQALGQGPEFLTYFQNEAQLDKSGLPSDRFFAERPEGSVSTLKIQRTQQEDSAVYLCASSARTSGIGDEQFFGPGTRLTVL.

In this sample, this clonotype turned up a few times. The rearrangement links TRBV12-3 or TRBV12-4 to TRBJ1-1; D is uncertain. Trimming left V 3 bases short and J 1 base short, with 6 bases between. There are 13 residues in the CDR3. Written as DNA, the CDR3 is TGTGCCAGCAGTTTTGCCTCGAACACTGAAGCTTTCTTT. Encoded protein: CASSFASNTEAFF.

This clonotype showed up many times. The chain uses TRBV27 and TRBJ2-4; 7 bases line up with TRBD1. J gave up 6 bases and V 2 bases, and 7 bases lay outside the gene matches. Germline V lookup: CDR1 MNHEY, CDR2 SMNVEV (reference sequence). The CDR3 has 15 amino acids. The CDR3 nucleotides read TGTGCCAGCAGTTTAGACAGGGATGGTGGAAACATTCAGTACTTC. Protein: CASSLDRDGGNIQYF.

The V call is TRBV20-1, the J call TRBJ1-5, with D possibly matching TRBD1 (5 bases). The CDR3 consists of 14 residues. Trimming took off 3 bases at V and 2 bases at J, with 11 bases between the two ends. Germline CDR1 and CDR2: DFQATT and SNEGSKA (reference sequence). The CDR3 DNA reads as TGCAGTGCTAGTAGGGGTACTGGCAATCAGCCCCAGCATTTT. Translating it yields CSASRGTGNQPQHF.

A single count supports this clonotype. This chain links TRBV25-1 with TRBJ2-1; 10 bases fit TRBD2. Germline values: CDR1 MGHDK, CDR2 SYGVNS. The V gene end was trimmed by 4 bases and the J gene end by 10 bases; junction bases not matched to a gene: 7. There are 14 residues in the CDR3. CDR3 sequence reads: CASSGPSGSREQFF. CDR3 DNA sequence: TGTGCCAGCAGTGGCCCTAGCGGGAGCCGGGAGCAGTTCTTC.

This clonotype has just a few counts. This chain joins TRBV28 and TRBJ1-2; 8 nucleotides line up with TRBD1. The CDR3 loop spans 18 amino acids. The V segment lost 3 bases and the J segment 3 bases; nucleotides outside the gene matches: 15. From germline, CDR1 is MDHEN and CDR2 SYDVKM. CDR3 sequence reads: CASSFNPKDRERDYGYTF. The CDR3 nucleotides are TGTGCCAGCAGTTTTAACCCTAAGGACAGGGAGAGAGACTATGGCTACACCTTC.

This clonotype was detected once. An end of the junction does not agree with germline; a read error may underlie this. This CDR3 reads CASILDGGIISGANILTF. The DNA for the CDR3 is TGTGCCAGCATCCTAGACGGGGGTATTATCTCTGGGGCCAACATCCTGACTTTC. V is TRBV7-9 and J is TRBJ2-6; tentatively, D is TRBD2 (6 bases). The CDR3 is made up of 18 amino acids. Germline CDR1 reads SEHNR; CDR2 reads FQNEAQ (reference sequence).

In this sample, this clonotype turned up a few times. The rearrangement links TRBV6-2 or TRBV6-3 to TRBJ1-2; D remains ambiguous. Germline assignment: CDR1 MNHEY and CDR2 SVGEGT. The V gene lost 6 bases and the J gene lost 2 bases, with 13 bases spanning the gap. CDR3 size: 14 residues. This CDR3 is CASSLGHRNYGYTF. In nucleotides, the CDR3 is TGTGCCAGCAGCCTCGGGCACCGAAACTATGGCTACACCTTC.

The CDR3 DNA is TGTGCCAGCAGCAAACCCCCGAGACTAGCGAACAATGAGCAGTTCTTC. Protein product: CASSKPPRLANNEQFF. The V and J genes are TRBV21-1 and TRBJ2-1; the table's D call, TRBD2, has no DNA check behind it. TRBV21-1 is labeled a pseudogene. The CDR3 has 16 amino acids.

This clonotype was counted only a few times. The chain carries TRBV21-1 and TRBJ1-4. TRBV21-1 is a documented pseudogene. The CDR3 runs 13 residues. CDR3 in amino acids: CARGISVSEKLFF. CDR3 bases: TGTGCCAGAGGAATCAGTGTAAGCGAAAAACTGTTTTTT.

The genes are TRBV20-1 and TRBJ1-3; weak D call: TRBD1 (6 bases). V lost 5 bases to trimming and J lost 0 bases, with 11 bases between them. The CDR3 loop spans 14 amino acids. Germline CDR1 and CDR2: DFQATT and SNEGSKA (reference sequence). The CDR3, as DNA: TGCAGTGCTCGGGGGGCGGACTCTGGAAACACCATATATTTT. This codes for CSARGADSGNTIYF.

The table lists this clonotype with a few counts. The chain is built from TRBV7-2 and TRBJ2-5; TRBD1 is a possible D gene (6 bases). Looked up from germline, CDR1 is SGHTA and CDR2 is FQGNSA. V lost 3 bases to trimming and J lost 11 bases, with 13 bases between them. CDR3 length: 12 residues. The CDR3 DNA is TGTGCCAGCAGCTTCCAGGGGTTAGTGCAGTACTTC. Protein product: CASSFQGLVQYF.